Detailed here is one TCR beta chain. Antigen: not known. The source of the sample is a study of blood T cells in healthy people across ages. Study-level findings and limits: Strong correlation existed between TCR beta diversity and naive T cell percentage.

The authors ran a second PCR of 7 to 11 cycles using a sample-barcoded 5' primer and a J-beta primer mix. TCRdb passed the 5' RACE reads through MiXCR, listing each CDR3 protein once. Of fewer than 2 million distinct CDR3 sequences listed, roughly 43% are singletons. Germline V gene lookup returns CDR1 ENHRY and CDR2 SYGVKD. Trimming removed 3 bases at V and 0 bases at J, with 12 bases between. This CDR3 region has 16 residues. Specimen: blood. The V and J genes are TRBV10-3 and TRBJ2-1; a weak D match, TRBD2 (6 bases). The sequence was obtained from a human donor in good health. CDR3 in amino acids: CAISEGRDRSYNEQFF. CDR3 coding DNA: TGTGCCATCAGTGAAGGGCGGGACCGCTCCTACAATGAGCAGTTCTTC.